The subject of this entry is one T cell receptor beta chain. The CDR3 runs to 16 residues. The trim removed 3 bases at V and 5 bases at J, leaving 10 bases unmatched. Germline CDR1 is SGHRS and CDR2 is YFSETQ. Molecular barcoding with unique molecular identifiers was used for the TCRbeta library. TCRdb recomputed calls from the PCR reads with MiXCR, one row per CDR3 protein. The sample consists of just under 550,000 distinct CDR3 sequences, approximately 20% of them appearing once. This entry is derived from a study of T-cell reconstitution after alpha-beta-depleted transplantation in children. The material sequenced was PBMCs from the stem cell graft donor, taken from the stem cell graft. The chain uses TRBV5-1 and TRBJ2-7, with 11 bases matching TRBD2. The TCR sequence derives from a human donor who donated a stem cell graft to a child with acute lymphoblastic leukemia. CDR3 amino acids: CASSSQLAGGLHEQYF. CDR3 DNA: TGCGCCAGCAGCTCCCAGCTAGCGGGAGGACTCCACGAGCAGTACTTC.